The clone carrying this TCR beta chain appeared many times. This entry comes from a study of shared clonotypes between healthy human individuals. Clones were read by immunoSEQ multiplex PCR, and TCRdb kept only the in-frame ones, dropping some. The table includes over 2 million clones, 85% to 95% detected once. Trimming removed 3 bases from V and 0 bases from J, with 13 bases in between. The CDR3 has 15 amino acids. Germline-derived CDR1 and CDR2 are GTSNPN and SVGIG (reference sequence). Input material: naive CD4+ T cells sorted from blood. Subset indicated: CD45RA+ positively selected. V gene TRBV30 combines with J gene TRBJ2-3, with D possibly called TRBD1 or TRBD2 (6 bases each). This TCR was recovered from a man younger than 35 in good health. CDR3 amino acids: CAWRASGASTDTQYF. DNA for the CDR3: TGTGCCTGGAGAGCCTCGGGGGCCAGCACAGATACGCAGTATTTT.